These 9 T cell receptor beta chains were all obtained from the same sample, sequenced in a study of blood T cell repertoires in COVID-19. Clones were read by immunoSEQ multiplex PCR, and TCRdb kept only the in-frame ones, dropping some. The data show some 340,000 clones, around 88% seen once. The sequencing sample was made of peripheral blood. Source of these receptors: a man aged 30 to 45 with active or convalescent COVID-19.

V gene TRBV29-1 combines with J gene TRBJ1-2; tentative D call: TRBD1 (6 bases). The length of the CDR3 is 14 residues. CDR1 and CDR2 from the germline V gene are SQVTM and ANQGSEA. V was trimmed by 6 bases and J by 7 bases, leaving 21 bases between them. Written as DNA, the CDR3 is TGCAGCGTGAGCTTACAGGGACCCCTATCTGGCTACACCTTC. It encodes CSVSLQGPLSGYTF. The entire variable domain, with the rest obtained from reference TRBV29-1 and TRBJ1-2, is as follows: SAVISQKPSRDICQRGTSLTIQCQVDSQVTMMFWYRQQPGQSLTLIATANQGSEATYESGFVIDKFPISRPNLTFSTLTVSNMSPEDSSIYLCSVSLQGPLSGYTFGSGTRLTVV.

This clone was observed a handful of times. The gene calls are TRBV7-8 and TRBJ1-5; D is unresolved. CDR1 and CDR2 (germline): SGHVS, FQNEAQ. With 1 base removed from V and 0 bases from J, the gap between germline ends came to 4 bases. The CDR3 has 14 amino acids. CDR3 protein: CASSLVVSNQPQHF. The DNA for the CDR3 is TGTGCCAGCAGCTTAGTCGTTAGCAATCAGCCCCAGCATTTT.

This clone showed up just once. The rearrangement joins TRBV13 to TRBJ2-3; D is ambiguous. Germline CDR1 and CDR2: PRHDT and FYEKMQ (reference sequence). The V and J ends lost 6 bases and 2 bases respectively, with 21 bases between them. The CDR3 has 17 amino acids. The CDR3 bases are TGTGCCAGCAGGAAAAGGTGGGCAAGTGGGCTCACAGATACGCAGTATTTT. Translating gives CASRKRWASGLTDTQYF.

The chain joins TRBV9 to TRBJ2-5, with D possibly matching TRBD2 (6 bases). Germline CDR1 reads SGDLS; CDR2 reads YYNGEE. This CDR3 is built from 16 residues. Trimming took off 3 bases at V and 2 bases at J, with 17 bases between the two ends. The CDR3 sequence is CASSASPVGGQETQYF. Here the CDR3 DNA reads TGTGCCAGCAGCGCCTCCCCCGTCGGGGGACAAGAGACCCAGTACTTC. Using reference TRBV9 and TRBJ2-5 for the parts outside the CDR3, the full variable domain is DSGVTQTPKHLITATGQRVTLRCSPRSGDLSVYWYQQSLDQGLQFLIQYYNGEERAKGNILERFSAQQFPDLHSELNLSSLELGDSALYFCASSASPVGGQETQYFGPGTRLLVL.

The rearrangement uses TRBV12-3 or TRBV12-4 and TRBJ1-2; no clear D. This CDR3 has 11 amino acids. Trimming stripped 10 bases from V and 5 bases from J, with 11 bases between. The CDR3 sequence is CATQTGYGYTF. CDR3 coding DNA: TGTGCCACCCAGACGGGGTATGGCTACACCTTC.

This chain links TRBV7-2 with TRBJ2-1, with TRBD2 matching 12 bases. Losses at the gene ends were 6 bases for V and 7 bases for J; bases not matched to a gene: 7. The length of the CDR3 is 15 residues. The germline gives CDR1 SGHTA, CDR2 FQGNSA. The DNA for the CDR3 is TGTGCCAGCAGGCCAACTAGCGGGAGGAATAATGAGCAGTTCTTC. This codes for CASRPTSGRNNEQFF.

This chain links TRBV4-2 with TRBJ2-7, with a tentative D call TRBD2 (5 bases). The CDR3 totals 14 residues. Germline V gene data show CDR1 as LGHNA and CDR2 as YNFKEQ. The ends were cut back, 3 bases at V and 7 bases at J, with 16 bases in the middle. CDR3 residues: CASSQAGGVEEQYF. The CDR3, as DNA: TGTGCCAGCAGCCAGGCCGGAGGTGTTGAGGAGCAGTACTTC.

The V call is TRBV10-3, the J call TRBJ2-1, with D possibly matching TRBD1 (6 bases). The V gene's germline CDR1 is ENHRY and CDR2 SYGVKD. The CDR3 sequence is 11 residues long. The V end lost 10 bases, the J end lost 4 bases, and 8 bases lay between the germline ends. The CDR3 reads CASTGYNEQFF. For the CDR3, the DNA is TGTGCCAGCACAGGGTACAATGAGCAGTTCTTC.

This chain joins TRBV28 and TRBJ2-7, with TRBD2 identical over 9 bases. This CDR3 is 15 amino acids long. The junction had 7 bases not matched to a gene; V was cut back by 2 bases and J by 5 bases. Germline lookup yields CDR1 MDHEN and CDR2 SYDVKM. The CDR3 reads CASSLLAGQWNEQYF. The CDR3 DNA sequence: TGTGCCAGCAGTTTACTAGCGGGACAATGGAACGAGCAGTACTTC.